A single sample is the source of the 18 T cell receptor beta chains below, sequenced in a study of OX40 agonist ivuxolimab in advanced cancers. The assay was immunoSEQ multiplex PCR, and TCRdb's table has in-frame clones only and misses some. This table holds 130,000 or so clones, 93% found once. The sample in question was CD4+ or CD8+ T cells sorted from blood, obtained in a trial of the OX40 agonist ivuxolimab. The receptors were gathered from an adult with an advanced solid tumor such as melanoma, head and neck, liver or kidney cancer.

This clone was seen only once. Other nucleotide sequences in the sample specify the same CDR3. The gene calls are TRBV7-3 and TRBJ1-1, with D tentatively TRBD1 (5 bases). V gave up 5 bases and J gave up 2 bases, with 9 bases separating them. Germline loops: CDR1 SGHTA, CDR2 FQGTGA. This CDR3 region has 13 residues. The CDR3 loop is CASSQDSNTEAFF. Here the CDR3 DNA reads TGTGCCAGCAGCCAAGACAGTAACACTGAAGCTTTCTTT.

The chain recombines TRBV19 with TRBJ1-3, with D hard to call. V gave up 6 bases and J gave up 2 bases, with 14 bases separating them. Germline V gives CDR1 LNHDA, CDR2 SQIVND (reference sequence). The CDR3 runs 15 residues. The CDR3 sequence: CASSARSRTGNTIYF. The CDR3 DNA reads as TGTGCCAGTAGCGCCCGATCTCGGACTGGAAACACCATATATTTT. The whole variable domain, filled in from reference TRBV19 and TRBJ1-3, reads DGGITQSPKYLFRKEGQNVTLSCEQNLNHDAMYWYRQDPGQGLRLIYYSQIVNDFQKGDIAEGYSVSREKKESFPLTVTSAQKNPTAFYLCASSARSRTGNTIYFGEGSWLTVV.

This sequence joins TRBV11-2 and TRBJ1-4; 11 bases agree with TRBD1. Germline V gene data show CDR1 as SGHAT and CDR2 as FQNNGV. This CDR3 comprises 15 residues. Trimming cost V 6 bases and J 7 bases; bases outside gene matches: 7. The CDR3 coding sequence is TGTGCCAGCAGTTATAGGACAGGGGGCGGTGAAAAACTGTTTTTT. Translated: CASSYRTGGGEKLFF.

The table lists this clone with a count of one. The gene calls are TRBV28 and TRBJ2-3; the D gene is possibly TRBD2 (6 bases). Germline values: CDR1 MDHEN, CDR2 SYDVKM. CDR3 length equals 14 residues. The V and J ends lost 7 bases and 0 bases respectively, with 11 bases between them. The DNA for the CDR3 is TGTGCCAGCAAGCGTCGGGGGAGCACAGATACGCAGTATTTT. Its protein is CASKRRGSTDTQYF.

The chain uses TRBV6-6 and TRBJ2-7; 9 bases fit TRBD1. The ends lost 2 bases at V and 4 bases at J; junction bases unmatched: 3. The CDR3 loop spans 14 amino acids. From germline, CDR1 is MNHNY and CDR2 SVGAGI (reference sequence). CDR3 amino acids: CASSYPGQGYEQYF. For the CDR3, the DNA is TGTGCCAGCAGTTACCCGGGACAGGGATACGAGCAGTACTTC.

The CDR3 coding sequence is TGTGCCAGCAGCCAAGATGGAAGGCGGGGGGGCCGAGCAAGGTCAGATACGCAGTATTTT. Translated, it gives CASSQDGRRGGRARSDTQYF. The gene calls are TRBV4-2 and TRBJ2-3; 9 bases map to TRBD2. The CDR3 spans 20 residues. The J segment lost 4 bases and the V segment lost 0 bases, leaving 17 bases of the junction unmatched. The germline gives CDR1 LGHNA, CDR2 YNFKEQ.

V gene TRBV10-3 combines with J gene TRBJ1-2, with D unclear. Trimming cost V 11 bases and J 8 bases, with 18 bases left between them. Germline values: CDR1 ENHRY, CDR2 SYGVKD. The CDR3 has 12 amino acids. CDR3 sequence (DNA): TGTGCCTCCAAGGCCCAAGTTGAGGGCTACACCTTC. As protein: CASKAQVEGYTF.

The V gene is TRBV19, the J gene TRBJ2-2, with D possibly being TRBD2 (5 bases). This CDR3 has 15 amino acids. Trimming stripped 3 bases from V and 5 bases from J, with 13 bases between. CDR1 and CDR2 from the germline V gene are LNHDA and SQIVND (reference sequence). The CDR3 sequence: CASSMAGRRTGELFF. As DNA, the CDR3 is TGTGCCAGTAGTATGGCGGGCCGGAGGACCGGGGAGCTGTTTTTT.

This clone showed up just once. The chain recombines TRBV27 with TRBJ1-2, with D uncertain. The CDR3 has 13 amino acids. Trimming took off 7 bases at V and 5 bases at J, with 14 bases between the two ends. Per germline, CDR1 MNHEY and CDR2 SMNVEV (reference sequence). CDR3 DNA sequence: TGTGCCAGCACAGCCTCACTCGGGTATGGCTACACCTTC. Its translation is CASTASLGYGYTF.

J is TRBJ1-4 and V is TRBV28, with D possibly matching TRBD1 (5 bases). Deletions cut 5 bases from V and 5 bases from J, with 15 bases between. CDR3 length equals 15 residues. Germline-derived CDR1 and CDR2 are MDHEN and SYDVKM. The CDR3 bases are TGTGCCAGCAGTCCCGTCGGGACCTCGAATGAAAAACTGTTTTTT. Its translation: CASSPVGTSNEKLFF.

The chain uses TRBV18 and TRBJ2-2; 10 bases line up with TRBD2. Losses at the gene ends were 2 bases for V and 2 bases for J; bases not matched to a gene: 8. This CDR3 contains 18 residues. Germline CDR1 is KGHSH and CDR2 is LQKENI. The CDR3 DNA is TGTGCCAGCTCACCATGGGGTCTAGCGGGAGTTAACACCGGGGAGCTGTTTTTT. It encodes CASSPWGLAGVNTGELFF.

The rearrangement joins TRBV7-9 to TRBJ2-5; D tentatively fits TRBD1 or TRBD2 (5 bases each). CDR1 and CDR2 (germline): SEHNR, FQNEAQ (reference sequence). Trimming removed 5 bases from V and 5 bases from J, with 21 bases in between. This CDR3 spans 16 amino acids. The CDR3 is CASSPEGGQGRETQYF. In DNA form, the CDR3 reads TGTGCCAGCAGCCCAGAAGGCGGGCAGGGCCGGGAGACCCAGTACTTC.

This chain links TRBV5-6 with TRBJ2-1; possible D gene TRBD2, 6 bases. The ends were cut back, 2 bases at V and 7 bases at J, with 19 bases in the middle. The CDR3 is 16 amino acids. Germline V gene data show CDR1 as SGHDT and CDR2 as YYEEEE. CDR3: CASSFFTGRRGNEQFF. Here the CDR3 DNA reads TGTGCCAGCAGCTTTTTCACGGGGAGGAGGGGTAATGAGCAGTTCTTC.

The chain recombines TRBV5-1 with TRBJ2-3; 10 positions match TRBD2. J was trimmed by 2 bases and V by 2 bases; bases with no gene match: 5. Germline loops: CDR1 SGHRS, CDR2 YFSETQ. The CDR3 loop spans 16 amino acids. The CDR3 coding sequence is TGCGCCAGCAGCTTCCCTAGCGGGGGTTTCACAGATACGCAGTATTTT. Translation gives CASSFPSGGFTDTQYF.

The rearrangement links TRBV10-3 to TRBJ2-3; 9 nucleotides agree with TRBD2. The CDR3 has 18 residues. V shed 3 bases, J shed 2 bases, and the junction held 12 bases outside the gene matches. CDR1 and CDR2 from the germline V gene are ENHRY and SYGVKD. CDR3 amino acids: CAISEPSGLATPTDTQYF. DNA of the CDR3: TGTGCCATCAGTGAACCGAGTGGACTAGCGACGCCCACAGATACGCAGTATTTT.

The gene calls are TRBV6-6 and TRBJ1-2, with D hard to call. This CDR3 has 16 amino acids. The germline gives CDR1 MNHNY, CDR2 SVGAGI (reference sequence). Trimming pared 0 bases from V and 7 bases from J, leaving 18 bases between. The CDR3 here is CASSYSKPADGPGYTF. CDR3 DNA: TGTGCCAGCAGTTACTCGAAACCAGCCGACGGTCCTGGCTACACCTTC.

This rearrangement joins TRBV15 to TRBJ2-7; 8 positions agree with TRBD1. This CDR3 has 14 amino acids. The V segment lost 2 bases and the J segment 7 bases; nucleotides outside the gene matches: 7. Per germline, CDR1 LNHNV and CDR2 YYDKDF (reference sequence). The CDR3 spells CATSRQGARGEQYF. The CDR3 DNA reads TGTGCCACCAGCAGACAGGGGGCGCGAGGGGAGCAGTACTTC.

This clone was seen only a few times. The rearrangement uses TRBV27 and TRBJ1-5, with D perhaps TRBD1 (5 bases). V was shortened by 5 bases and J by 2 bases, with 10 bases between the two germline ends. The CDR3 contains 14 residues. Looked up from germline, CDR1 is MNHEY and CDR2 is SMNVEV (reference sequence). This chain's CDR3 is CASSPGLRNQPQHF. The DNA for the CDR3 is TGTGCCAGCAGTCCAGGGTTGCGCAATCAGCCCCAGCATTTT.